The 13 T cell receptor beta chains in this list originate from one sample, sequenced in a study of blood T cell repertoires in COVID-19. Assay used: immunoSEQ multiplex PCR; TCRdb lists only in-frame clones, some missing. The sample lists under 25,000 clones; about 90% were seen once. What was sequenced was peripheral blood. The receptors shown here come from a human donor with active COVID-19. The donor label of this sample is uncertain.

The chain employs TRBV27 and TRBJ2-7; the D gene is possibly TRBD1 (5 bases). Germline CDR1 MNHEY, CDR2 SMNVEV (reference sequence). V gave up 6 bases and J gave up 0 bases, with 9 bases separating them. This CDR3 has 13 residues. CDR3 DNA: TGTGCCAGCAGATATCAGGGCTCCTACGAGCAGTACTTC. Its protein is CASRYQGSYEQYF.

V and J are TRBV6-4 and TRBJ2-1; TRBD2 matches 7 bases. Germline V gene sequence: CDR1 MRHNA, CDR2 SNTAGT. V was pared by 4 bases and J by 4 bases, with 7 bases of the junction left unmatched. There are 15 residues in the CDR3. The DNA of the CDR3 is TGTGCCAGCAGTGGTTCGGCGGGAGAATACAATGAGCAGTTCTTC. Residues: CASSGSAGEYNEQFF.

The chain couples TRBV10-1 to TRBJ2-7; 7 bases are shared with TRBD2. The V segment lost 0 bases and the J segment 7 bases; nucleotides outside the gene matches: 12. The CDR3 runs to 16 residues. Germline CDR1 is WNHNN and CDR2 is SYGVQD (reference sequence). CDR3 sequence (DNA): TGCGCCAGCAGTGAGTCGATGTTGGCGGGAGCGCGGGAGCAGTACTTC. Amino acids: CASSESMLAGAREQYF.

This clone was recorded only once. The rearrangement joins TRBV7-2 to TRBJ2-5; TRBD2 agrees at 8 bases. V lost 0 bases to trimming and J lost 4 bases; unmatched junction nucleotides: 7. Germline V CDR1 and CDR2: SGHTA, FQGNSA. The CDR3 has 16 amino acids. The CDR3 DNA reads as TGTGCCAGCAGCTTAGCAGGGGTAGCGGGAATAGAGACCCAGTACTTC. Translating gives CASSLAGVAGIETQYF.

J is TRBJ2-3 and V is TRBV5-1; TRBD2 matches at 11 bases. This CDR3 has 15 residues. Per the germline V gene, CDR1 is SGHRS and CDR2 is YFSETQ. Trimming at V came to 4 bases and at J to 0 bases, leaving 1 base not matched to a gene. This CDR3 reads CASSRTSGSTDTQYF. As DNA, the CDR3 is TGCGCCAGCAGCAGGACTAGCGGGAGCACAGATACGCAGTATTTT.

This chain connects TRBV29-1 to TRBJ2-1, with 13 bases aligning to TRBD2. V shed 7 bases and J 7 bases; nucleotides not matched to a gene: 1. The germline V gene has CDR1 SQVTM and CDR2 ANQGSEA. The CDR3 is made up of 12 amino acids. The chain's CDR3 is CSGTSGSNEQFF. The CDR3 DNA is TGCAGCGGGACTAGCGGGAGTAATGAGCAGTTCTTC.

The chain combines TRBV5-1 with TRBJ2-1, with TRBD2 matching over 9 bases. The CDR3 contains 13 residues. Germline V gives CDR1 SGHRS, CDR2 YFSETQ. Germline trimming cut 4 bases from V and 8 bases from J; bases unmatched to any gene: 4. The CDR3 reads CASSPTSGHEQFF. CDR3 nucleotides: TGCGCCAGCAGCCCAACTAGCGGGCATGAGCAGTTCTTC.

The chain uses TRBV15 and TRBJ2-3; 7 nucleotides align to TRBD2. The trim removed 4 bases at V and 8 bases at J, leaving 9 bases unmatched. This CDR3 spans 14 amino acids. Germline V gene sequence: CDR1 LNHNV, CDR2 YYDKDF (reference sequence). The CDR3: CATSTASGGATQYF. DNA for the CDR3: TGTGCCACCAGCACGGCTAGCGGAGGGGCTACGCAGTATTTT.

The chain links TRBV4-2 to TRBJ2-1; maybe TRBD2 (6 bases). The CDR3 loop spans 17 amino acids. The germline CDR1 and CDR2 sequences are LGHNA and YNFKEQ. With 0 bases removed from V and 5 bases from J, the gap between germline ends came to 17 bases. CDR3 bases: TGTGCCAGCAGCCAAGATACGGCGGGAATCCCAAACAATGAGCAGTTCTTC. Residues: CASSQDTAGIPNNEQFF.

J is TRBJ2-7 and V is TRBV6-5; tentatively, D is TRBD1 (6 bases). The V gene lost 2 bases and the J gene lost 4 bases, with 9 bases spanning the gap. The CDR3 runs 13 residues. Germline values: CDR1 MNHEY, CDR2 SVGAGI. Written as DNA, the CDR3 is TGTGCCAGCAGTTACGCGGACAGATACGAGCAGTACTTC. It codes for CASSYADRYEQYF.

This chain joins TRBV24-1 and TRBJ2-2; 10 bases fit TRBD1. The ends lost 4 bases at V and 5 bases at J; junction bases unmatched: 6. Germline assignment: CDR1 KGHDR and CDR2 SFDVKD. The CDR3 spans 16 residues. This CDR3 is CATSDPGQGKTGELFF. The CDR3 DNA is TGTGCCACCAGTGACCCGGGACAGGGGAAGACCGGGGAGCTGTTTTTT.

V usage is TRBV29-1 and J usage is TRBJ2-3, with 10 bases identical to TRBD2. This CDR3 has 18 amino acids. V dropped 3 bases and J dropped 5; count of bases not matched to a gene: 17. In germline, CDR1 is SQVTM, CDR2 ANQGSEA. CDR3 amino acids: CSVDGKAGGPSGGDTQYF. In DNA, the CDR3 is TGCAGCGTTGACGGGAAAGCGGGAGGGCCCTCGGGAGGAGATACGCAGTATTTT.

The J gene is TRBJ1-6, the V gene TRBV5-1, with D maybe TRBD1 (6 bases). CDR3 size: 15 residues. The germline V gene has CDR1 SGHRS and CDR2 YFSETQ. Trimming left V 1 base short and J 9 bases short, with 14 bases between. The CDR3 nucleotides read TGCGCCAGCAGCTTGTCTCACAGGGAAGGTTCACCCCTCCACTTT. Its protein is CASSLSHREGSPLHF.